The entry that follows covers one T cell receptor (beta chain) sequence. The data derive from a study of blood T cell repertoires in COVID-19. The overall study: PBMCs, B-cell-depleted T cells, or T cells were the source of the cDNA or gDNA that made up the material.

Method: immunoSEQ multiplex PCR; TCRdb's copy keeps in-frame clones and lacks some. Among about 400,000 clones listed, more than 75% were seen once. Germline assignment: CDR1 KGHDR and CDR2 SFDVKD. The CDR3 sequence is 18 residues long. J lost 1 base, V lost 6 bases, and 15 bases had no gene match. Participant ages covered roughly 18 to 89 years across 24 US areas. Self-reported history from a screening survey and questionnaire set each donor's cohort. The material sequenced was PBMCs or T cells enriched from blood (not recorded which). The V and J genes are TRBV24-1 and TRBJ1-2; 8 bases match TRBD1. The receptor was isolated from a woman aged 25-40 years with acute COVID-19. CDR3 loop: CATSSGAGDRGHNYGYTF. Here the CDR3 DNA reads TGTGCCACCAGTTCTGGCGCGGGTGACAGGGGTCATAACTATGGCTACACCTTC.